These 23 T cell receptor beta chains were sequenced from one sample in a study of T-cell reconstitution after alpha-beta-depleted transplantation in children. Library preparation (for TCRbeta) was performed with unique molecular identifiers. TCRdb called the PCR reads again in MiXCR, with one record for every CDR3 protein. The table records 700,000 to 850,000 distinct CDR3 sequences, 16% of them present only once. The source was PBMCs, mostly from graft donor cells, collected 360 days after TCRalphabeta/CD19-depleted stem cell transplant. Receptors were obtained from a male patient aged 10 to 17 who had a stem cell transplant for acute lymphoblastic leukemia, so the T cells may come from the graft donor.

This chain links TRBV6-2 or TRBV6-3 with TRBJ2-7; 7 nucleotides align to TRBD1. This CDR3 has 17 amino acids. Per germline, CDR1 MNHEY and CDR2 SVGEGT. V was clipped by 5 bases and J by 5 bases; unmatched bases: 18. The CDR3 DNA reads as TGTGCCAGCAGTAGGCCCCGAGGGGGCGTCGTTAGCCACGAGCAGTACTTC. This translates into CASSRPRGGVVSHEQYF.

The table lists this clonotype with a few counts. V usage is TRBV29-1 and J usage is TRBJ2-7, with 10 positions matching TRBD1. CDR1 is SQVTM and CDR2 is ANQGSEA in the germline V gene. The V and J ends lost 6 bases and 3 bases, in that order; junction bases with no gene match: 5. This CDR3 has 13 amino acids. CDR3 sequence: CSVRDRGRYEQYF. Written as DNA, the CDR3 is TGCAGCGTCCGGGACAGGGGTCGCTACGAGCAGTACTTC.

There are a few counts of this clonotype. The CDR3 nucleotides are TGCGCCAGCAGCCGATTTCAGGGGGATAAAGATGGCTACACCTTC. It is translated as CASSRFQGDKDGYTF. The genes are TRBV5-1 and TRBJ1-2; 7 bases line up with TRBD1. Germline CDR1 SGHRS, CDR2 YFSETQ. The CDR3 is 15 amino acids. Trimming took 4 bases from V and 6 from J; bases not matched to a gene: 12.

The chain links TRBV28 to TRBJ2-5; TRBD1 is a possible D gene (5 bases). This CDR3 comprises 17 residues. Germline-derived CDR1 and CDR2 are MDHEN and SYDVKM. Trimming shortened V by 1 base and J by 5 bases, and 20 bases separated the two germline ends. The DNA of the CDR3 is TGTGCCAGCAGTTTATCAATGGGGCGACTGGGCAGGGAGACCCAGTACTTC. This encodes CASSLSMGRLGRETQYF.

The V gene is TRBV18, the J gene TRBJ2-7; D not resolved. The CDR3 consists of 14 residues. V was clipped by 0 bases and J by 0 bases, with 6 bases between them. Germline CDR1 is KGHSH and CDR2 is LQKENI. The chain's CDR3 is CASSPPFSSYEQYF. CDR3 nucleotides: TGTGCCAGCTCACCACCTTTCAGCTCCTACGAGCAGTACTTC.

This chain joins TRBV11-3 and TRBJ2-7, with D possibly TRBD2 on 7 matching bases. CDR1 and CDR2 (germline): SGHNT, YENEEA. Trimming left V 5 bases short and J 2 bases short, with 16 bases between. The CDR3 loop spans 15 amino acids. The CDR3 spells CASSRGGGGTYEQYF. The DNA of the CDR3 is TGTGCCAGCAGCCGCGGGGGCGGAGGTACCTACGAGCAGTACTTC.

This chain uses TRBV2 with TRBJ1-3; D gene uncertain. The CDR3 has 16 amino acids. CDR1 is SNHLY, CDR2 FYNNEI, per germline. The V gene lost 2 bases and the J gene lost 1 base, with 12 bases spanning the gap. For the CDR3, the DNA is TGTGCCAGCAGTGAAATGGGCGCGACTTCTGGAAACACCATATATTTT. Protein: CASSEMGATSGNTIYF.

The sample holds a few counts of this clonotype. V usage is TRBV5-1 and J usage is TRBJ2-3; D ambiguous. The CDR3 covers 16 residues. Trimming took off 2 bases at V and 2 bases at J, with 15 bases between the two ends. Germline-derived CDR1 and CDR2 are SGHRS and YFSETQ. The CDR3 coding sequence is TGCGCCAGCAGCTTCTCACTACAGAGTGTCACAGATACGCAGTATTTT. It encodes CASSFSLQSVTDTQYF.

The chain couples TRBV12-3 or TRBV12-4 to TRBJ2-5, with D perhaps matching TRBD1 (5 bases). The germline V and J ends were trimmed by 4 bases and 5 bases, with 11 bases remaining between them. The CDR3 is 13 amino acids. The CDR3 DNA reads TGTGCCAGCAGTTCATCCAGGGCTGAGACCCAGTACTTC. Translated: CASSSSRAETQYF.

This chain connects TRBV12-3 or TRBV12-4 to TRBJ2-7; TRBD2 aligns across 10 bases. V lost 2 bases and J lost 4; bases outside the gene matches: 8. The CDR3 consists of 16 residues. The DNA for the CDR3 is TGTGCCAGCAGTTTACGGGCTAGCGGGAGCTGGTACGAGCAGTACTTC. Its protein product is CASSLRASGSWYEQYF.

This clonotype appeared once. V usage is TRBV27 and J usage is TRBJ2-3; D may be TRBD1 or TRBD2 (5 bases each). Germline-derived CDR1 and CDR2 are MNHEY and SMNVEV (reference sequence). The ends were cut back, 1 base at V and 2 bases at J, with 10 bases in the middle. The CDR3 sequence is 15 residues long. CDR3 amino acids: CASSLWGKNTDTQYF. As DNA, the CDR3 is TGTGCCAGCAGTTTATGGGGGAAAAACACAGATACGCAGTATTTT.

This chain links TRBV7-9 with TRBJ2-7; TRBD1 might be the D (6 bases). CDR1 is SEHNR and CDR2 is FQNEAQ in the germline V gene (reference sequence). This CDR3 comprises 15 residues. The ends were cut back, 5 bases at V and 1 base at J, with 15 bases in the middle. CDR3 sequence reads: CASSPTGTTSYEQYF. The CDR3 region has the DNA TGTGCCAGCAGCCCAACAGGGACCACTTCCTACGAGCAGTACTTC.

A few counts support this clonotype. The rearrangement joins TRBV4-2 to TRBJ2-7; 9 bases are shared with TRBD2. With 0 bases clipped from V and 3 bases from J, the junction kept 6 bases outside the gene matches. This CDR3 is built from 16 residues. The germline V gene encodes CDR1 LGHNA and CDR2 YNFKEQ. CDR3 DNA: TGTGCCAGCAGCCAAGATCAAGCGGGAGGTTTCTACGAGCAGTACTTC. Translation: CASSQDQAGGFYEQYF.

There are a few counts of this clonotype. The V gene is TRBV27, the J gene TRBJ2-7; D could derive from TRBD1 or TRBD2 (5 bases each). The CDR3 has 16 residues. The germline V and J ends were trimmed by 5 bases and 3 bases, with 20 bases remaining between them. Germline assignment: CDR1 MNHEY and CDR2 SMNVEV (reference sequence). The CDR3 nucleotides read TGTGCCAGCAGTGGGGGATTGCCAAAGGAGTACTACGAGCAGTACTTC. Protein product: CASSGGLPKEYYEQYF.

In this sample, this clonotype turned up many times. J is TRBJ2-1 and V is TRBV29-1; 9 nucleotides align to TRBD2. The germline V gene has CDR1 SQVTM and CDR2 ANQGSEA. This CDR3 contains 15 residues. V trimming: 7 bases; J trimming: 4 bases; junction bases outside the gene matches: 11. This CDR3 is CSAAGRLAVYNEQFF. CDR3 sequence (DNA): TGCAGCGCCGCGGGCCGACTAGCGGTTTACAATGAGCAGTTCTTC.

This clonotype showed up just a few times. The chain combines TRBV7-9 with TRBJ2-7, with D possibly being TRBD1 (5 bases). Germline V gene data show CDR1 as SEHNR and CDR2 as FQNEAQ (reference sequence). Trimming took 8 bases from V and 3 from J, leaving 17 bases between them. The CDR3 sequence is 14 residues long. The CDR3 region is CASGDLTGFYEQYF. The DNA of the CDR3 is TGTGCCAGCGGAGACCTCACAGGATTCTACGAGCAGTACTTC.

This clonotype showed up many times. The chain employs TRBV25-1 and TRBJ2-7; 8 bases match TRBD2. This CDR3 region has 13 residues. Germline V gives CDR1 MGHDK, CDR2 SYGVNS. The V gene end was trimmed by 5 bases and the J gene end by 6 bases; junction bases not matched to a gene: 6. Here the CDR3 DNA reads TGTGCCAGCAGTTTTGATAGCGGGACCGAGCAGTACTTC. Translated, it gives CASSFDSGTEQYF.

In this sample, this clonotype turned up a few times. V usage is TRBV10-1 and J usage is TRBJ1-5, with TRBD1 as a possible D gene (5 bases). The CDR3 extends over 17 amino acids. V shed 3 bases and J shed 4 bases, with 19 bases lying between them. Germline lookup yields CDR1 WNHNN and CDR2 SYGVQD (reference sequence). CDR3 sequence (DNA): TGCGCCAGCAGTGACCCTCCATGGGACTACCCGAATCAGCCCCAGCATTTT. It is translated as CASSDPPWDYPNQPQHF.

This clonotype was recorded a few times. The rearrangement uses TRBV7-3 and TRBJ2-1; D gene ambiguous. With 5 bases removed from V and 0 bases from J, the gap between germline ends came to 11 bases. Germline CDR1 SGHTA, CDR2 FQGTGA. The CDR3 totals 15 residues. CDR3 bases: TGTGCCAGCAGCCGCTTGGTAAGCTCCTACAATGAGCAGTTCTTC. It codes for CASSRLVSSYNEQFF.

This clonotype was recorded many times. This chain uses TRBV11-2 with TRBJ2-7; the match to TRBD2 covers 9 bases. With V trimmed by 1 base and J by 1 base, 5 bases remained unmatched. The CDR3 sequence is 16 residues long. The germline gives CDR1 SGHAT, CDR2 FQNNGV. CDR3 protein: CASSLARGLASYEQYF. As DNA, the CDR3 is TGTGCCAGCAGCTTAGCCCGGGGACTAGCATCCTACGAGCAGTACTTC.

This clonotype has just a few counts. The DNA of the CDR3 is TGTGCCAGCAGCCTACCCTCCCTAGCGAATGAGCAGTTCTTC. Translation gives CASSLPSLANEQFF. The chain couples TRBV27 to TRBJ2-1; tentatively, D is TRBD2 (6 bases). This CDR3 has 14 amino acids. The germline gives CDR1 MNHEY, CDR2 SMNVEV (reference sequence). V was shortened by 6 bases and J by 7 bases, with 16 bases between the two germline ends.

CDR3: CASSYSWTSTGELFF. CDR3 in DNA: TGTGCCAGCAGTTACTCTTGGACCAGCACCGGGGAGCTGTTTTTT. The chain uses TRBV6-5 and TRBJ2-2; no reliable D call. The CDR3 extends over 15 amino acids. Trimming left V 0 bases short and J 4 bases short, with 9 bases between. Germline CDR1 MNHEY, CDR2 SVGAGI.

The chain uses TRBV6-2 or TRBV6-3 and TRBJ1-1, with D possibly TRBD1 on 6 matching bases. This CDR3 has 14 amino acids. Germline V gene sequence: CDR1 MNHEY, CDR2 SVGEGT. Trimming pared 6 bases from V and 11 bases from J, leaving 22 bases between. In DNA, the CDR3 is TGTGCCAGCAGACTCTCTACCACAGGGCTGAGGGCTTTCTTT. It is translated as CASRLSTTGLRAFF.